This T cell receptor (beta chain) was recovered during a study of control samples from healthy donors and cancer patients. Libraries were prepared by immunoSEQ multiplex PCR; TCRdb keeps only in-frame clonotypes and omits some of them. This sample carries over 150,000 clones, 94% of them seen once, and the ten largest clones take over 1.3%. The V end was cut by 5 bases, the J end by 0 bases, with 7 bases between. The V gene's germline CDR1 is MDHEN and CDR2 SYDVKM. There are 13 residues in the CDR3. The clonotype was recovered from a woman under 30 in good health. Sequencing was carried out using blood. The chain carries TRBV28 and TRBJ2-5; possibly TRBD2 for D (5 bases). CDR3 coding DNA: TGTGCCAGCAGTACTAGGCACCAAGAGACCCAGTACTTC. Its translation: CASSTRHQETQYF.